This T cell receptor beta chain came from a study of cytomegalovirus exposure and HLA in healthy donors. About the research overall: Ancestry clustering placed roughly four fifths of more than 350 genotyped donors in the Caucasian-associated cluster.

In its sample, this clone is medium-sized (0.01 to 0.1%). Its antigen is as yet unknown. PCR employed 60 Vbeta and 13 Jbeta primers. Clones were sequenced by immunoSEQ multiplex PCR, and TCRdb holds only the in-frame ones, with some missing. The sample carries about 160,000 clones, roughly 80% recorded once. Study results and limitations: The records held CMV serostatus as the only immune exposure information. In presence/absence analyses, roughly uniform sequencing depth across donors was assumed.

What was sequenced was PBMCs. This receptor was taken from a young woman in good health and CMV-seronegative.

CDR3 sequence reads: CASSGHYEQYF. DNA for the CDR3: TGCGCCAGCTCGGGACACTACGAGCAGTACTTC. This chain uses TRBV5-1 with TRBJ2-7; a possible D gene is TRBD1 (6 bases). CDR1 and CDR2 from the germline V gene are SGHRS and YFSETQ. V was cut by 7 bases and J by 3 bases, with 8 bases left in between. There are 11 residues in the CDR3.